Listed here are 19 T cell receptor beta chains from one sample, sequenced in a study of blood T cell repertoires in COVID-19. The table came from immunoSEQ multiplex PCR; TCRdb's copy has only in-frame clones and leaves some out. The sample includes 20,000 to 25,000 clones, 85% to 90% seen only once; the top ten take 25%. The sequenced sample consisted of peripheral blood. These receptor sequences come from a human donor with active COVID-19. The donor label of this sample is uncertain.

This clone appeared a few times. The chain has TRBV4-2 and TRBJ1-2; 7 positions match TRBD1. Germline V lookup: CDR1 LGHNA, CDR2 YNFKEQ. This CDR3 contains 13 residues. V lost 0 bases, J lost 8 bases, and 3 bases stayed unmatched. In DNA form, the CDR3 reads TGTGCCAGCAGCCAAGAAGGGACAGAAGGCTACACCTTC. This codes for CASSQEGTEGYTF.

This rearrangement joins TRBV7-6 to TRBJ2-7; 9 bases line up with TRBD1. Germline-derived CDR1 and CDR2 are SGHVS and FNYEAQ. Trimming removed 3 bases from V and 6 bases from J; junction bases left unmatched: 15. The CDR3 length is 17 residues. CDR3 sequence (DNA): TGTGCCAGCAGCTTGGGACAGGGTAACGGCCCTCGTTTCGAGCAGTACTTC. It is translated as CASSLGQGNGPRFEQYF. Drawing the rest from reference TRBV7-6 and TRBJ2-7, the complete variable domain is GAGVSQSPRYKVTKRGQDVALRCDPISGHVSLYWYRQALGQGPEFLTYFNYEAQQDKSGLPNDRFSAERPEGSISTLTIQRTEQRDSAMYRCASSLGQGNGPRFEQYFGPGTRLTVT.

V is TRBV10-1 and J is TRBJ2-1; TRBD2 aligns across 7 bases. The CDR3 contains 15 residues. Germline V CDR1 and CDR2: WNHNN, SYGVQD (reference sequence). V shed 4 bases and J 4 bases; nucleotides not matched to a gene: 7. CDR3: CASSVESSGYNEQFF. The CDR3, as DNA: TGCGCCAGCAGTGTTGAGTCTAGCGGATACAATGAGCAGTTCTTC.

The J gene is TRBJ2-3, the V gene TRBV3-1 (or the pseudogene TRBV3-2); perhaps TRBD2 as D (5 bases). Trimming took off 6 bases at V and 4 bases at J, with 17 bases between the two ends. Germline V gene sequence: CDR1 LGHDT, CDR2 YNNKEL (reference sequence). The CDR3 consists of 15 residues. The CDR3, as DNA: TGTGCCAGCAGGAGGGCATACAGCTTATCAGATACGCAGTATTTT. It translates to CASRRAYSLSDTQYF.

The rearrangement joins TRBV6-2 or TRBV6-3 to TRBJ2-3; possibly TRBD1 for D (7 bases). V lost 6 bases to trimming and J lost 4 bases, with 17 bases between them. Germline V CDR1 and CDR2: MNHEY, SVGEGT. This CDR3 spans 15 amino acids. The CDR3: CASSPRGVAADTQYF. CDR3 nucleotides: TGTGCCAGCAGCCCCAGGGGGGTAGCCGCAGATACGCAGTATTTT.

This clone was observed a handful of times. CDR3 DNA: TGTGCCAGCTCAGGTGGGACTCAAGGAGATACGCAGTATTTT. It is translated as CASSGGTQGDTQYF. V and J are TRBV18 and TRBJ2-3; a weak D match, TRBD2 (6 bases). Germline V CDR1 and CDR2: KGHSH, LQKENI. There are 14 residues in the CDR3. The ends were cut back, 5 bases at V and 5 bases at J, with 14 bases in the middle.

V is TRBV9 and J is TRBJ2-2; perhaps TRBD1 as D (6 bases). The CDR3 totals 16 residues. Germline V CDR1 and CDR2: SGDLS, YYNGEE. The V end lost 3 bases, the J end lost 0 bases, and 12 bases lay between the germline ends. The CDR3 spells CASSARQEPNTGELFF. DNA for the CDR3: TGTGCCAGCAGCGCCCGACAGGAGCCGAACACCGGGGAGCTGTTTTTT.

The rearrangement uses TRBV4-2 and TRBJ2-1, with TRBD2 matching 8 bases. CDR3 size: 18 residues. Germline values: CDR1 LGHNA, CDR2 YNFKEQ. With 1 base clipped from V and 5 bases from J, the junction kept 13 bases outside the gene matches. The CDR3 DNA reads TGTGCCAGCAGCCAAGCGCTCGGGAAGCGGGAGACTCACAATGAGCAGTTCTTC. Protein sequence: CASSQALGKRETHNEQFF.

The genes are TRBV12-3 or TRBV12-4 and TRBJ2-7; TRBD2 might be the D (6 bases). This CDR3 spans 13 amino acids. V shed 8 bases and J shed 0 bases, with 11 bases lying between them. The CDR3 DNA follows: TGTGCCAGCGGACGGGGGAGCTCCTACGAGCAGTACTTC. Its translation is CASGRGSSYEQYF.

The CDR3: CASSTVGEQYF. The CDR3 nucleotides read TGTGCCAGCAGTACAGTGGGCGAGCAGTACTTC. The chain uses TRBV25-1 and TRBJ2-7, with no clear D. Germline loops: CDR1 MGHDK, CDR2 SYGVNS. Trimming stripped 5 bases from V and 6 bases from J, with 8 bases between. CDR3 size: 11 residues.

This chain uses TRBV19 with TRBJ1-6; 8 nucleotides align to TRBD1. V shed 5 bases, J shed 10 bases, and the junction held 7 bases outside the gene matches. The CDR3 loop spans 14 amino acids. Germline loops: CDR1 LNHDA, CDR2 SQIVND (reference sequence). CDR3 protein: CASSLQGAKSPLHF. Written as DNA, the CDR3 is TGTGCCAGTAGTCTCCAGGGGGCAAAATCACCCCTCCACTTT. The full variable domain, rest sourced from reference TRBV19 and TRBJ1-6, is DGGITQSPKYLFRKEGQNVTLSCEQNLNHDAMYWYRQDPGQGLRLIYYSQIVNDFQKGDIAEGYSVSREKKESFPLTVTSAQKNPTAFYLCASSLQGAKSPLHFGNGTRLTVT.

The rearrangement links TRBV5-3 to TRBJ2-3; 11 bases match TRBD2. TRBV5-3 is identified as an open reading frame with a role that is uncertain. V was clipped by 4 bases and J by 2 bases; unmatched bases: 21. The CDR3 length is 21 residues. Here the CDR3 reads CARSVKPPGLAVILFTDTQYF. In DNA form, the CDR3 reads TGTGCCAGAAGCGTAAAGCCTCCGGGACTAGCGGTAATCCTCTTCACAGATACGCAGTATTTT.

The chain joins TRBV7-6 to TRBJ2-1; 8 bases match TRBD2. Looked up from germline, CDR1 is SGHVS and CDR2 is FNYEAQ. This CDR3 is 16 amino acids long. V gave up 4 bases and J gave up 4 bases; unmatched junction bases: 9. Here the CDR3 reads CASSSPVRGAYNEQFF. CDR3 DNA sequence: TGTGCCAGCAGCTCCCCGGTGCGGGGGGCGTACAATGAGCAGTTCTTC. Drawing the rest from reference TRBV7-6 and TRBJ2-1, the complete variable domain is GAGVSQSPRYKVTKRGQDVALRCDPISGHVSLYWYRQALGQGPEFLTYFNYEAQQDKSGLPNDRFSAERPEGSISTLTIQRTEQRDSAMYRCASSSPVRGAYNEQFFGPGTRLTVL.

A few counts support this clone. The genes are TRBV10-3 and TRBJ1-1; the D gene is possibly TRBD1 (5 bases). There are 15 residues in the CDR3. V was pared by 6 bases and J by 1 base, with 15 bases between. Germline V lookup: CDR1 ENHRY, CDR2 SYGVKD. CDR3: CAIREGASGNTEAFF. For the CDR3, the DNA is TGTGCCATCAGAGAAGGGGCCTCGGGGAACACTGAAGCTTTCTTT.

The V gene is TRBV6-5, the J gene TRBJ2-1, with 7 positions matching TRBD1. With 8 bases clipped from V and 6 bases from J, the junction kept 4 bases outside the gene matches. The CDR3 runs to 12 residues. In germline, CDR1 is MNHEY, CDR2 SVGAGI. CDR3 DNA: TGTGCCAGCGACAGGGCGACCAATGAGCAGTTCTTC. Its translation is CASDRATNEQFF.

The genes are TRBV28 and TRBJ2-1; TRBD2 might be the D (6 bases). V dropped 6 bases and J dropped 3 bases, with 9 bases sitting between them. Germline lookup yields CDR1 MDHEN and CDR2 SYDVKM. This CDR3 region has 13 residues. The chain's CDR3 is CASRRGGYNEQFF. DNA of the CDR3: TGTGCCAGCAGGCGGGGCGGCTACAATGAGCAGTTCTTC. The variable domain in full, completed from reference TRBV28 and TRBJ2-1, reads DVKVTQSSRYLVKRTGEKVFLECVQDMDHENMFWYRQDPGLGLRLIYFSYDVKMKEKGDIPEGYSVSREKKERFSLILESASTNQTSMYLCASRRGGYNEQFFGPGTRLTVL.

This rearrangement joins TRBV18 to TRBJ2-1; a weak D match, TRBD2 (5 bases). Between the trimmed V and J ends, which lost 3 bases and 6 bases, there was a span of 12 bases. The CDR3 runs to 14 residues. CDR1 is KGHSH and CDR2 is LQKENI in the germline V gene. The CDR3 nucleotides read TGTGCCAGCTCACCCGGACTGGGCAGCAATGAGCAGTTCTTC. This translates into CASSPGLGSNEQFF.

V usage is TRBV20-1 and J usage is TRBJ2-3; 8 bases line up with TRBD2. Germline assignment: CDR1 DFQATT and CDR2 SNEGSKA (reference sequence). The CDR3 totals 14 residues. Trimming cost V 3 bases and J 4 bases; bases outside gene matches: 6. The CDR3, as DNA: TGCAGTGCTAGTCATAGGACTAGCCCAGATACGCAGTATTTT. Translation gives CSASHRTSPDTQYF.

This rearrangement joins TRBV29-1 to TRBJ1-5; the match to TRBD1 covers 9 bases. V lost 8 bases and J lost 6; bases outside the gene matches: 14. This CDR3 contains 15 residues. Germline V gives CDR1 SQVTM, CDR2 ANQGSEA. The CDR3: CSPPPGQGIRQPQHF. CDR3 in DNA: TGCAGCCCCCCCCCGGGACAGGGAATACGTCAGCCCCAGCATTTT. The full variable domain, rest sourced from reference TRBV29-1 and TRBJ1-5, is SAVISQKPSRDICQRGTSLTIQCQVDSQVTMMFWYRQQPGQSLTLIATANQGSEATYESGFVIDKFPISRPNLTFSTLTVSNMSPEDSSIYLCSPPPGQGIRQPQHFGDGTRLSIL.